These T cell receptor beta chains were read from a single sample in a study of T cells in Graves' hyperthyroidism and ophthalmopathy. TCRdb redid the calling of the multiplex PCR reads with MiXCR, one entry per CDR3 protein. The data show some 350,000 distinct CDR3 sequences, 15% to 20% seen once. Sequenced sample: blood. The receptors originated from a woman aged 18-30 years with Graves' hyperthyroidism. Both conserved end residues are trimmed from each CDR3. Each record gives: V gene, J gene, D gene, CDR3 protein. A D gene is named only where the DNA matches it firmly.

>TRBV12-3/TRBV12-4|TRBJ2-7|TRBD1
ASSSPGQGREQY
>TRBV5-1|TRBJ2-5|NA
ASERLGREETQY
>TRBV10-3|TRBJ2-7|NA
AISDSASSYEQY
>TRBV11-2|TRBJ2-2|NA
ASSSPRATGELF
>TRBV29-1|TRBJ1-2|NA
SLGSQDGYT
>TRBV10-3|TRBJ1-3|NA
AISESRRTTTSGNTIY
>TRBV27|TRBJ1-5|NA
ASSLAPGTNQPQH
>TRBV7-9|TRBJ1-1|NA
ASSFGDKIEAF
>TRBV20-1|TRBJ2-5|NA
SVAMPLGGETQY
>TRBV20-1|TRBJ2-7|NA
SASDSPGSVYEQY
>TRBV6-5|TRBJ2-7|TRBD1
ASSYRGFGQGLNEQY
>TRBV5-1|TRBJ1-2|NA
ASSAAGIDGYT
>TRBV19|TRBJ1-1|NA
ASSIDVGTGTEAF
>TRBV20-1|TRBJ1-1|TRBD1
SGTGGVNAEAF
>TRBV7-9|TRBJ2-5|TRBD1
ASQIGQGQETQY
>TRBV6-5|TRBJ1-2|NA
ASSYSIGQTYGYT
>TRBV12-3/TRBV12-4|TRBJ2-5|NA
ASSFGGRVETQY
>TRBV12-3/TRBV12-4|TRBJ1-5|NA
ASSLGLWGNQPQH
>TRBV6-5|TRBJ1-5|NA
ASSPAGRLPQH
>TRBV6-1|TRBJ2-7|TRBD1
ASRQWGQGTYEQY
>TRBV11-2|TRBJ2-7|NA
ASSLGVGEYEQY
>TRBV7-9|TRBJ1-1|NA
ASSLVLGARTEAF
>TRBV9|TRBJ1-1|NA
ASSVGGSMNTEAF
>TRBV10-3|TRBJ1-4|TRBD1
AISESRDRVGEKLF
>TRBV12-3/TRBV12-4|TRBJ2-6|NA
ASSLQAGGSGANVLT
>TRBV11-2|TRBJ2-5|TRBD2
ASSLGLTSGHLETQY
>TRBV7-9|TRBJ2-7|NA
ASSPPPGVYEQY
>TRBV4-1|TRBJ2-7|NA
ASTPIQLPLSGPSLYEQY
>TRBV2|TRBJ1-1|NA
ASNLLGGYTEAF
>TRBV6-1|TRBJ1-1|NA
ASRFGLNTEAF
>TRBV20-1|TRBJ2-1|NA
SAQEGHEQF
>TRBV12-3/TRBV12-4|TRBJ1-1|NA
ASSPGGLNGNTEAF
>TRBV11-2|TRBJ2-5|TRBD1
ASSSRTGHQETQY